Listed here is a single T cell receptor beta chain. What it binds is unknown. The entry originates in a study of T cell responses to AZD1222 COVID-19 vaccine. Broader study findings: Epitopes outside B.1.351 and B.1.1.7 mutated regions reportedly drew nearly half of spike TCRs. Donors in the cohort were predominantly white British and more often female, and clonal diversity was possibly underestimated. Only after the peak T cell response were repertoires sampled.

This CDR3 has 16 residues. CDR1 and CDR2 (germline): LNHNV, YYDKDF (reference sequence). After removal of 5 bases from V and 6 bases from J, the junction contained 10 bases not matched to a gene. Method: immunoSEQ multiplex PCR; TCRdb's copy keeps in-frame clones and lacks some. The sample yields tens of thousands of clones, about four fifths seen once. The receptor comes from an adult in good health. V gene TRBV15 combines with J gene TRBJ1-2; 12 nucleotides line up with TRBD1. Sequencing used peripheral blood, obtained on day 0 of AZD1222 vaccination. The CDR3 sequence is CATSPRWDRGRDGYTF. The CDR3 bases are TGTGCCACCAGCCCCCGTTGGGACAGGGGGCGAGATGGCTACACCTTC.